These 10 T cell receptor beta chains were sequenced from one sample in a study of neurological immune-mediated disorders. TCRdb reprocessed the 5' RACE reads via MiXCR and lists one record per CDR3 protein. This table has some 76,000 distinct CDR3 sequences, 3.2% appearing once. The sample taken for sequencing was PBMCs. These receptors all come from a woman in her forties or fifties with multiple sclerosis.

In its sample, this clonotype was seen many times. V gene TRBV7-6 combines with J gene TRBJ2-7; unclear D gene. The CDR3 runs 12 residues. Germline CDR1 is SGHVS and CDR2 is FNYEAQ. V was clipped by 2 bases and J by 5 bases, with 7 bases between them. CDR3 DNA sequence: TGTGCCAGCAGCTTAAGTGTAGACGAGCAGTACTTC. Translated, it gives CASSLSVDEQYF. Together with reference TRBV7-6 and TRBJ2-7, the CDR3 gives the full variable domain: GAGVSQSPRYKVTKRGQDVALRCDPISGHVSLYWYRQALGQGPEFLTYFNYEAQQDKSGLPNDRFSAERPEGSISTLTIQRTEQRDSAMYRCASSLSVDEQYFGPGTRLTVT.

In this sample, this clonotype turned up many times. The chain combines TRBV7-2 with TRBJ1-2; no reliable D call. There are 14 residues in the CDR3. Trimming shortened V by 4 bases and J by 1 base, and 10 bases separated the two germline ends. Per germline, CDR1 SGHTA and CDR2 FQGNSA. The CDR3 reads CASSSGPLNYGYTF. The CDR3 coding sequence is TGTGCCAGCAGCTCAGGACCGCTTAACTATGGCTACACCTTC.

This clonotype was counted many times. The chain employs TRBV5-1 and TRBJ2-7, with a tentative D call TRBD1 (5 bases). Germline values: CDR1 SGHRS, CDR2 YFSETQ. The length of the CDR3 is 12 residues. The ends were cut back, 4 bases at V and 5 bases at J, with 10 bases in the middle. The CDR3 spells CASSQGVNEQYF. CDR3 coding DNA: TGCGCCAGCAGCCAGGGTGTAAACGAGCAGTACTTC.

This clonotype showed up many times. The CDR3 coding sequence is TGTGCCAGCAGCTTAGCAACTAGCGGGGGGTACTACAATGAGCAGTTCTTC. This encodes CASSLATSGGYYNEQFF. This chain uses TRBV7-2 with TRBJ2-1, with 12 bases matching TRBD2. Germline CDR1 SGHTA, CDR2 FQGNSA. V trimming: 0 bases; J trimming: 3 bases; junction bases outside the gene matches: 3. The CDR3 totals 17 residues.

At least ten counts were recorded for this clonotype. This chain uses TRBV5-1 with TRBJ2-5; TRBD1 agrees at 7 bases. V gave up 5 bases and J gave up 5 bases; unmatched junction bases: 9. The CDR3 has 14 residues. The germline V gene encodes CDR1 SGHRS and CDR2 YFSETQ. The CDR3 reads CASRQGVTHETQYF. CDR3 bases: TGCGCCAGCAGGCAGGGGGTAACTCACGAGACCCAGTACTTC. Using reference TRBV5-1 and TRBJ2-5 for the parts outside the CDR3, the full variable domain is KAGVTQTPRYLIKTRGQQVTLSCSPISGHRSVSWYQQTPGQGLQFLFEYFSETQRNKGNFPGRFSGRQFSNSRSEMNVSTLELGDSALYLCASRQGVTHETQYFGPGTRLLVL.

This clonotype was counted ten times or more. The chain employs TRBV5-1 and TRBJ1-1; D gene unclear. The CDR3 has 13 residues. Germline V gene lookup returns CDR1 SGHRS and CDR2 YFSETQ. The ends were cut back, 5 bases at V and 5 bases at J, with 13 bases in the middle. CDR3 in amino acids: CASSERDFTEAFF. The CDR3 nucleotides are TGCGCCAGCAGTGAAAGAGACTTTACTGAAGCTTTCTTT.

Ten or more counts support this clonotype. Written as DNA, the CDR3 is TGCAGTGCTAGAGTAAACAATCAGCCCCAGCATTTT. It specifies CSARVNNQPQHF. The rearrangement links TRBV20-1 to TRBJ1-5; D is uncertain. Germline CDR1 reads DFQATT; CDR2 reads SNEGSKA (reference sequence). V was cut by 1 base and J by 3 bases, with 4 bases left in between. CDR3 length equals 12 residues.

Ten or more counts support this clonotype. This rearrangement joins TRBV7-9 to TRBJ2-3, with unresolved D. CDR3 length: 15 amino acids. The germline CDR1 and CDR2 sequences are SEHNR and FQNEAQ (reference sequence). Trimming took off 3 bases at V and 0 bases at J, with 10 bases between the two ends. In DNA form, the CDR3 reads TGTGCCAGCAGCTTGGGCAGCCCTAGCACAGATACGCAGTATTTT. It is translated as CASSLGSPSTDTQYF.

This clonotype was recorded many times. The chain is built from TRBV7-2 and TRBJ1-1, with a tentative D call TRBD1 (5 bases). The CDR3 is 15 residues long. The V end was cut by 5 bases, the J end by 0 bases, with 13 bases between. Germline CDR1 and CDR2: SGHTA and FQGNSA. The CDR3 DNA reads TGTGCCAGCAGCCCTCGGACACAGATGAACACTGAAGCTTTCTTT. Protein product: CASSPRTQMNTEAFF.

The J gene is TRBJ2-3, the V gene TRBV29-1; D gene uncertain. Trimming removed 7 bases from V and 5 bases from J, with 19 bases in between. CDR3 length: 14 amino acids. Germline V gives CDR1 SQVTM, CDR2 ANQGSEA. The CDR3 spells CSAAASHVGDTQYF. CDR3 in DNA: TGCAGCGCCGCTGCGTCCCACGTCGGAGATACGCAGTATTTT.